A single sample gave rise to the 8 T cell receptor beta chains below, sequenced in a study of blood T cell repertoires in COVID-19. The assay was immunoSEQ multiplex PCR, and TCRdb's table has in-frame clones only and misses some. This table holds some 420,000 clones, 80% to 90% found once. Source material: PBMCs or T cells enriched from blood (not recorded which). The receptors here all came from a man in his thirties or forties who had recovered from COVID-19.

The gene calls are TRBV7-6 and TRBJ2-1, with TRBD1 identical over 7 bases. This CDR3 is built from 20 residues. In germline, CDR1 is SGHVS, CDR2 FNYEAQ. V was clipped by 4 bases and J by 0 bases; unmatched bases: 18. CDR3 sequence: CASSSTGQPDPKSSYNEQFF. CDR3 DNA sequence: TGTGCCAGCAGCTCGACGGGACAGCCAGATCCCAAGAGCTCCTACAATGAGCAGTTCTTC.

The genes are TRBV25-1 and TRBJ1-1; D remains unclear. CDR1 is MGHDK, CDR2 SYGVNS, per germline. The CDR3 is made up of 13 amino acids. V shed 8 bases and J shed 2 bases, with 12 bases lying between them. The DNA for the CDR3 is TGTGCCAGCTGCGGTCGGAGAAACACTGAAGCTTTCTTT. Its protein product is CASCGRRNTEAFF. Supplemented by reference TRBV25-1 and TRBJ1-1, the full variable domain reads EADIYQTPRYLVIGTGKKITLECSQTMGHDKMYWYQQDPGMELHLIHYSYGVNSTEKGDLSSESTVSRIRTEHFPLTLESARPSHTSQYLCASCGRRNTEAFFGQGTRLTVV.

V and J are TRBV28 and TRBJ2-7; D may be TRBD1 (5 bases). CDR3 size: 14 residues. V shed 5 bases and J shed 0 bases, with 11 bases lying between them. Germline CDR1 is MDHEN and CDR2 is SYDVKM. The CDR3 bases are TGTGCCAGCAGTCCCCCAGGGCACTCCTACGAGCAGTACTTC. Translation: CASSPPGHSYEQYF.

This sequence joins TRBV30 and TRBJ1-2; D may be TRBD1 (5 bases). CDR3 length: 11 amino acids. Germline assignment: CDR1 GTSNPN and CDR2 SVGIG (reference sequence). The V end lost 2 bases, the J end lost 8 bases, and 9 bases lay between the germline ends. The CDR3 region has the DNA TGTGCCTGGAGTAAGACAGTAGGCTACACCTTC. This sequence encodes CAWSKTVGYTF.

The chain has TRBV9 and TRBJ2-3; TRBD1 agrees at 10 bases. The trim removed 4 bases at V and 1 base at J, leaving 3 bases unmatched. The CDR3 covers 15 residues. Per the germline V gene, CDR1 is SGDLS and CDR2 is YYNGEE. The CDR3 nucleotides are TGTGCCAGCAGCATCGGGACAGGGGGCACAGATACGCAGTATTTT. This codes for CASSIGTGGTDTQYF.

V usage is TRBV18 and J usage is TRBJ1-5, with 9 bases aligning to TRBD1. The CDR3 is made up of 16 amino acids. Trimming removed 2 bases from V and 6 bases from J; junction bases left unmatched: 8. CDR1 is KGHSH, CDR2 LQKENI, per germline. CDR3 nucleotides: TGTGCCAGCTCACCAGGAAGACAGGGGGGTCGTCAGCCCCAGCATTTT. Encoded protein: CASSPGRQGGRQPQHF.

This clone occurred once. The chain is built from TRBV7-9 and TRBJ1-3; no clear D. The CDR3 is made up of 11 amino acids. Germline V gene sequence: CDR1 SEHNR, CDR2 FQNEAQ (reference sequence). Trimming cost V 8 bases and J 4 bases, with 6 bases left between them. The CDR3 nucleotides are TGTGCCAGCGATGAGGGAAACACCATATATTTT. This codes for CASDEGNTIYF.

The count of this clone is one. The chain uses TRBV19 and TRBJ1-6, with D hard to call. The CDR3 has 13 amino acids. Looked up from germline, CDR1 is LNHDA and CDR2 is SQIVND (reference sequence). Trimming left V 3 bases short and J 7 bases short, with 7 bases between. CDR3 coding DNA: TGTGCCAGTAGTATGTCTCAGAATTCACCCCTCCACTTT. Its translation is CASSMSQNSPLHF.